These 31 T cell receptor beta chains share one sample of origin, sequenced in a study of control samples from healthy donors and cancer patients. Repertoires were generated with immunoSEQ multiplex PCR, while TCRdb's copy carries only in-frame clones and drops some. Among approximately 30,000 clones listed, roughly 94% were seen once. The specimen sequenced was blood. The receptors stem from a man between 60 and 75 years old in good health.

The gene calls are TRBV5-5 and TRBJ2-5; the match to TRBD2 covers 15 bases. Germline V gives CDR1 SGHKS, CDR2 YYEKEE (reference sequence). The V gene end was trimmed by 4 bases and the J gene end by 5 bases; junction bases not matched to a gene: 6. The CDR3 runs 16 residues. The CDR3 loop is CASSRTSGGAGETQYF. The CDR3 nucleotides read TGTGCCAGCAGCCGGACTAGCGGGGGGGCCGGTGAGACCCAGTACTTC.

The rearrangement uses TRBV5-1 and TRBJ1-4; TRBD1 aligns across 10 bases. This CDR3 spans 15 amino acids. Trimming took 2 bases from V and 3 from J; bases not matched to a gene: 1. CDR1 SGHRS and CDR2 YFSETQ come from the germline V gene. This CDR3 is CASSFGQGANEKLFF. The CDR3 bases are TGCGCCAGCAGCTTTGGACAGGGGGCTAATGAAAAACTGTTTTTT.

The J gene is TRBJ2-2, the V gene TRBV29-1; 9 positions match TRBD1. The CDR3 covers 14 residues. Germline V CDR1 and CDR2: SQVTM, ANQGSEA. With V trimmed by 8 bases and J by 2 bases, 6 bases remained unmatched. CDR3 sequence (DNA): TGCAGCATCCGGGACAGGGTAAACACCGGGGAGCTGTTTTTT. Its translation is CSIRDRVNTGELFF.

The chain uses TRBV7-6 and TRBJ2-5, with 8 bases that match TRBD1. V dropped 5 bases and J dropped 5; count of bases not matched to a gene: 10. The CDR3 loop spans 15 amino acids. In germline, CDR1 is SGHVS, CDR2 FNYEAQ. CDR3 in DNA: TGTGCCAGCAGCCAGGGGGCCCGGGGACAGGAGACCCAGTACTTC. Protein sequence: CASSQGARGQETQYF.

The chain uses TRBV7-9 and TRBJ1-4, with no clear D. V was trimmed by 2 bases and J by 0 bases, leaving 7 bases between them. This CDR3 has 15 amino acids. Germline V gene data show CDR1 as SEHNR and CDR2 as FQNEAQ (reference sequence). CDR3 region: CASSLSAATNEKLFF. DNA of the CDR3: TGTGCCAGCAGCTTAAGTGCAGCAACTAATGAAAAACTGTTTTTT.

CDR3: CASSVGKAAGGYTF. In DNA, the CDR3 is TGTGCCAGCAGCGTAGGAAAAGCCGCGGGCGGCTACACCTTC. V usage is TRBV9 and J usage is TRBJ1-2, with D uncertain. This CDR3 spans 14 amino acids. V dropped 0 bases and J dropped 8 bases, with 14 bases sitting between them. The germline gives CDR1 SGDLS, CDR2 YYNGEE.

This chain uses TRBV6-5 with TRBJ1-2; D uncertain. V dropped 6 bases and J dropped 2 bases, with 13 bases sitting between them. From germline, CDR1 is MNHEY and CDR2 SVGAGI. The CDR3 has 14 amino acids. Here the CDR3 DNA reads TGTGCCAGCAGACGTGACGGGGAAAACTATGGCTACACCTTC. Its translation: CASRRDGENYGYTF.

Here the CDR3 DNA reads TGCGCCAGCAGCCAAGCCACTAATGAAAAACTGTTTTTT. The encoded protein is CASSQATNEKLFF. This chain links TRBV4-1 with TRBJ1-4; D not resolved. The V end lost 1 base, the J end lost 2 bases, and 2 bases lay between the germline ends. CDR3 size: 13 residues. Germline assignment: CDR1 MGHRA and CDR2 YSYEKL.

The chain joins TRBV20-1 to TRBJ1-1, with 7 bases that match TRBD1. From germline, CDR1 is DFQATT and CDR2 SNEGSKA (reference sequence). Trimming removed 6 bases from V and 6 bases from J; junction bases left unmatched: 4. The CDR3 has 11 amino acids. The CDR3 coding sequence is TGCAGTGCCTCTGGACAGGCTGAAGCTTTCTTT. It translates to CSASGQAEAFF.

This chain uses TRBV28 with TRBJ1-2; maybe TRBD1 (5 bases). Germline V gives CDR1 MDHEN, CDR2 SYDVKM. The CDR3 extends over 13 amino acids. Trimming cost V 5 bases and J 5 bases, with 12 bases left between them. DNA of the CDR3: TGTGCCAGCAGTCAAAGACAGCCGTATGGCTACACCTTC. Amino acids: CASSQRQPYGYTF.

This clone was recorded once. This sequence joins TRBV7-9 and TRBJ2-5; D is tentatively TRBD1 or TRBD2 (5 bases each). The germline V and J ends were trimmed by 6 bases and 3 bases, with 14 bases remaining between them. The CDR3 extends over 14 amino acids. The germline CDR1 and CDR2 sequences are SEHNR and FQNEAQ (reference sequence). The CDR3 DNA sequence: TGTGCCAGCAGTAGAGGGGCATTCAAAGAGACCCAGTACTTC. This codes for CASSRGAFKETQYF.

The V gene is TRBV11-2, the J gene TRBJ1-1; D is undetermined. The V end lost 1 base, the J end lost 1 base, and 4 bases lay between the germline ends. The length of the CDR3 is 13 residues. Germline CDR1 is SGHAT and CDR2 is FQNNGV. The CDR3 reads CASSLGWNTEAFF. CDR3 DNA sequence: TGTGCCAGCAGCTTAGGGTGGAACACTGAAGCTTTCTTT. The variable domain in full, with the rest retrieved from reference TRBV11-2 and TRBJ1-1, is EAGVAQSPRYKIIEKRQSVAFWCNPISGHATLYWYQQILGQGPKLLIQFQNNGVVDDSQLPKDRFSAERLKGVDSTLKIQPAKLEDSAVYLCASSLGWNTEAFFGQGTRLTVV.

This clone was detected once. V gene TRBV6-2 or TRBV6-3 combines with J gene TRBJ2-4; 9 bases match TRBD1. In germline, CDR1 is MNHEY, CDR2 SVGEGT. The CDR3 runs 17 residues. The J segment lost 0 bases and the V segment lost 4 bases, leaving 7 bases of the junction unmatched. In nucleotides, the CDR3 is TGTGCCAGCAGTTCTCCGGGACAGGGACTAGCCAAAAACATTCAGTACTTC. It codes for CASSSPGQGLAKNIQYF.

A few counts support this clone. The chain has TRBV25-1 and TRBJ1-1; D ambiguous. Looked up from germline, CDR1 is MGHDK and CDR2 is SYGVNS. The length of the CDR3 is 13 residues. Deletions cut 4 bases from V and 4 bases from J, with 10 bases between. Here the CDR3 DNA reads TGTGCCAGCAGTGGTGGGTACAGCACTGAAGCTTTCTTT. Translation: CASSGGYSTEAFF.

The CDR3 protein is CASRFEDTQYF. In nucleotides, the CDR3 is TGTGCCAGTAGGTTTGAAGATACGCAGTATTTT. The V gene is TRBV19, the J gene TRBJ2-3; D call uncertain. There are 11 residues in the CDR3. V lost 6 bases, J lost 5 bases, and 6 bases lay in between. CDR1 LNHDA and CDR2 SQIVND come from the germline V gene (reference sequence).

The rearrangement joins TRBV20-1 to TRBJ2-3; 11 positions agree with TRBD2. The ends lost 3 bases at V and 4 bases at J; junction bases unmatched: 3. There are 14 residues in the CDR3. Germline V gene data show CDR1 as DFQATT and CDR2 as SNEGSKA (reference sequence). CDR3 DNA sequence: TGCAGTGCTAGTAGCGGGGGGGCTTCAGATACGCAGTATTTT. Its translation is CSASSGGASDTQYF.

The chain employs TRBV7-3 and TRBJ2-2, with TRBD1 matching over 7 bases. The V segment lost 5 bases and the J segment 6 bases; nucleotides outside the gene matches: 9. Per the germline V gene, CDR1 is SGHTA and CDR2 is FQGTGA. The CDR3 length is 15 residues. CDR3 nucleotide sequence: TGTGCCAGCAGCCGCGACAGGGCGAGAGCCGGGGAGCTGTTTTTT. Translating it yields CASSRDRARAGELFF. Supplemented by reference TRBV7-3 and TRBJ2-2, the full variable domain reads GAGVSQTPSNKVTEKGKYVELRCDPISGHTALYWYRQSLGQGPEFLIYFQGTGAADDSGLPNDRFFAVRPEGSVSTLKIQRTERGDSAVYLCASSRDRARAGELFFGEGSRLTVL.

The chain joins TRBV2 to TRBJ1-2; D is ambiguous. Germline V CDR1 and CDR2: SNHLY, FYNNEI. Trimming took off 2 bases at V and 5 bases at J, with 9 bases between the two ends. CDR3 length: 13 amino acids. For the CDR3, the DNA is TGTGCCAGCAGTGAAATGAGCAATTATGGCTACACCTTC. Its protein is CASSEMSNYGYTF.

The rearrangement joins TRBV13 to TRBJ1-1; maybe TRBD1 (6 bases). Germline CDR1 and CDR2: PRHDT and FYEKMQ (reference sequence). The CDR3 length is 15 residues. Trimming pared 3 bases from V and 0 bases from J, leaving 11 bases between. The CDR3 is CASSFQGGMNTEAFF. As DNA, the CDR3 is TGTGCCAGCAGCTTCCAAGGGGGTATGAACACTGAAGCTTTCTTT.

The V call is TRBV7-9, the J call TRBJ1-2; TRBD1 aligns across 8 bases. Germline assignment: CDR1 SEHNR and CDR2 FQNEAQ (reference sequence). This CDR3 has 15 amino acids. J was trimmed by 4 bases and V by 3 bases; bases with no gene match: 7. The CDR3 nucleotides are TGTGCCAGCAGCTTTGGGCAGGGGGCTTCCTATGGCTACACCTTC. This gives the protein CASSFGQGASYGYTF.

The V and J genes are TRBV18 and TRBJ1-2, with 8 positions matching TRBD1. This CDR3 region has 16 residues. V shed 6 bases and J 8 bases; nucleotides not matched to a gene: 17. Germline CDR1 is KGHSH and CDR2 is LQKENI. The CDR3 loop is CASSLLPGQGAYGYTF. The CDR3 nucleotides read TGTGCCAGCTCTCTTCTCCCCGGGCAGGGGGCCTACGGCTACACCTTC.

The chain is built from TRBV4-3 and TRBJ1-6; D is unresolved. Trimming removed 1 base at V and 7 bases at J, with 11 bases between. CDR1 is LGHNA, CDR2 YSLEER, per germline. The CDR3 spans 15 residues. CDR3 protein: CASSQGRGKNSPLHF. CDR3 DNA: TGCGCCAGCAGCCAAGGACGGGGAAAAAATTCACCCCTCCACTTT.

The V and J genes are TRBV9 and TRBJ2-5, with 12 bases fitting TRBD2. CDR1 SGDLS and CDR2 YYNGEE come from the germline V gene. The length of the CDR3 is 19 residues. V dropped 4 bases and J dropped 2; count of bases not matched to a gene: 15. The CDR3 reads CASSSDLWTSGAFQETQYF. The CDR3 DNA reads TGTGCCAGCAGCTCCGACCTGTGGACTAGCGGGGCCTTTCAAGAGACCCAGTACTTC.

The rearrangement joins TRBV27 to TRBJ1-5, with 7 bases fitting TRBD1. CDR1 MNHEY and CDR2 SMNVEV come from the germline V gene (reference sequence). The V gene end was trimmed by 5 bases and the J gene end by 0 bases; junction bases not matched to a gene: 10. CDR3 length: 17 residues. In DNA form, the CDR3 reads TGTGCCAGCAGTGCCCGGGACAGATTATATAGCAATCAGCCCCAGCATTTT. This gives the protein CASSARDRLYSNQPQHF.

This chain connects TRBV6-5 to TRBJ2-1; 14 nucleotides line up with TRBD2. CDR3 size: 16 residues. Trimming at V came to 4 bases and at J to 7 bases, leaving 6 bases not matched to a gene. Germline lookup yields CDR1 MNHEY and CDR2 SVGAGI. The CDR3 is CASSSTGTSGGNEQFF. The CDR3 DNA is TGTGCCAGCAGTTCTACCGGGACTAGCGGGGGTAATGAGCAGTTCTTC.

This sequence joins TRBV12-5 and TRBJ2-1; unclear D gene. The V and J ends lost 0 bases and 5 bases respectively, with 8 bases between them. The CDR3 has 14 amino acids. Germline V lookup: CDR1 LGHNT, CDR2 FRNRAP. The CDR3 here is CASGLVMGNNEQFF. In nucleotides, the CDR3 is TGTGCTAGTGGTTTGGTAATGGGAAACAATGAGCAGTTCTTC.

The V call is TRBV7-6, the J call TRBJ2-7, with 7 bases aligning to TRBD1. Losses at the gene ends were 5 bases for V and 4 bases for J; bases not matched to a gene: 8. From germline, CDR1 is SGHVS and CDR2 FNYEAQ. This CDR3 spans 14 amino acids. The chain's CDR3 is CASSALRGSYEQYF. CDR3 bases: TGTGCCAGCAGCGCCCTCAGGGGGAGTTACGAGCAGTACTTC. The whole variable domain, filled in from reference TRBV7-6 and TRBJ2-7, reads GAGVSQSPRYKVTKRGQDVALRCDPISGHVSLYWYRQALGQGPEFLTYFNYEAQQDKSGLPNDRFSAERPEGSISTLTIQRTEQRDSAMYRCASSALRGSYEQYFGPGTRLTVT.

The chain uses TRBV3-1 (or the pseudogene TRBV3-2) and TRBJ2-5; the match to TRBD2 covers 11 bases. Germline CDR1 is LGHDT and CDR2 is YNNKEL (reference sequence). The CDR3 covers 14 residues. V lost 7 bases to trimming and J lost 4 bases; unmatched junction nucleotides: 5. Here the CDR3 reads CASTLSGGGETQYF. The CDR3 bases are TGTGCCAGCACCCTTAGCGGGGGGGGAGAGACCCAGTACTTC.

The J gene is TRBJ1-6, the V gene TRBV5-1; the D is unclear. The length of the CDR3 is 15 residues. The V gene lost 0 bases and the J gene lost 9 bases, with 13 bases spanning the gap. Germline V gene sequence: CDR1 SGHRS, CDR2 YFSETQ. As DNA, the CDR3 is TGCGCCAGCAGCTTGGGGGGAGGGAGCAGTTCACCCCTCCACTTT. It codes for CASSLGGGSSSPLHF.

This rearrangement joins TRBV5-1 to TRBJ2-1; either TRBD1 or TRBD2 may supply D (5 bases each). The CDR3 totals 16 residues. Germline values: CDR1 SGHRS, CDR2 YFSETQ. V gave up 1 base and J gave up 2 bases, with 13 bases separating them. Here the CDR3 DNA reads TGCGCCAGCAGCTTGCTGGGACCCACCCCCTACAATGAGCAGTTCTTC. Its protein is CASSLLGPTPYNEQFF.

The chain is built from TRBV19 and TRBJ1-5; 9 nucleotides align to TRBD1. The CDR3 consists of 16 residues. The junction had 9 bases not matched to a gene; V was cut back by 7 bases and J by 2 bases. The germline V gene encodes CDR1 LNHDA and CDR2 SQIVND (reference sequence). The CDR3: CASKVSGTGRNQPQHF. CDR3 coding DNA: TGTGCCAGTAAAGTATCCGGGACAGGGCGCAATCAGCCCCAGCATTTT.